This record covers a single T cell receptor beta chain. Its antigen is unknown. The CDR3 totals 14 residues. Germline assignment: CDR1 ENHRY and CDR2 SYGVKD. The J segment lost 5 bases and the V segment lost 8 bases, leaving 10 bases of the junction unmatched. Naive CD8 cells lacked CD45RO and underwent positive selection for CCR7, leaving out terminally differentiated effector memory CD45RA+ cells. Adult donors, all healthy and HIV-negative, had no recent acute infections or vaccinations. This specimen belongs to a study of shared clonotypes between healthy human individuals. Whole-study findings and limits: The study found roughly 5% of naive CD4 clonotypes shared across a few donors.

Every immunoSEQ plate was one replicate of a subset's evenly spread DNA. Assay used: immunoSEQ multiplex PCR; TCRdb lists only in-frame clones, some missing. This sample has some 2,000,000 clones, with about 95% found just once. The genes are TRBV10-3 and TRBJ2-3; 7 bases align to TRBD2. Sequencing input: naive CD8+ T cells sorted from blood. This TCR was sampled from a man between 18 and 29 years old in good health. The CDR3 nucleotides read TGTGCCATCCTCGGGGAGGGTGTGGGAGATACGCAGTATTTT. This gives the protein CAILGEGVGDTQYF.